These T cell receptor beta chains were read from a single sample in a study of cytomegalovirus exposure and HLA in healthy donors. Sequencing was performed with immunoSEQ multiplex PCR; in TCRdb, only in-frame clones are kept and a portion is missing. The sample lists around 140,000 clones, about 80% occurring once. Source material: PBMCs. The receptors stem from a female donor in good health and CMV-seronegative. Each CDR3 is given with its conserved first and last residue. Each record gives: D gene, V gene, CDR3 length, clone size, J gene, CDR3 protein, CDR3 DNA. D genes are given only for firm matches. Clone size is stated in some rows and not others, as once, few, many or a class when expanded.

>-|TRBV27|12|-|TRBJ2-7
CASSFGNSEQYF
TGTGCCAGCAGTTTCGGGAACTCCGAGCAGTACTTC
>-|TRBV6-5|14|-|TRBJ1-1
CASSQIQGDTEAFF
TGTGCCAGCAGTCAAATACAGGGCGACACTGAAGCTTTCTTT
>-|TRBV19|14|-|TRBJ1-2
CASSPTGRNYGYTF
TGTGCCAGTAGCCCGACAGGTCGGAACTATGGCTACACCTTC
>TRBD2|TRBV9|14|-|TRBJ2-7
CASSYKGTSYEQYF
TGTGCCAGCAGCTATAAAGGGACTAGCTACGAGCAGTACTTC
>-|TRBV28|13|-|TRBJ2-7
CASSLLSGYEQYF
TGTGCCAGCAGCCTTTTATCGGGTTACGAGCAGTACTTC
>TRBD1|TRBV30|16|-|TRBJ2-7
CAWSTDRTGLVYEQYF
TGTGCCTGGAGTACCGACCGGACAGGGCTGGTTTACGAGCAGTACTTC
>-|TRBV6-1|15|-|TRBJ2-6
CASSDLGAGANVLTF
TGTGCCAGCAGTGATCTTGGAGCTGGGGCCAACGTCCTGACTTTC
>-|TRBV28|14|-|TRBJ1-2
CATYNGGRGYGYTF
TGTGCCACCTATAACGGGGGGCGCGGCTATGGCTACACCTTC
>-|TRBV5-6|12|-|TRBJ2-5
CASSLMSGTQYF
TGTGCCAGCAGCTTGATGAGTGGGACCCAGTACTTC
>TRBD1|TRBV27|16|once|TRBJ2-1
CASSSEDRGLYNEQFF
TGTGCCAGCAGCTCTGAGGACAGGGGACTTTACAATGAGCAGTTCTTC
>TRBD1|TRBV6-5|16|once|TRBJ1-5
CASSYSSGTGWGPQHF
TGTGCCAGCAGTTACTCTTCTGGGACAGGGTGGGGGCCCCAGCATTTT
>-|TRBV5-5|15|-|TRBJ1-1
CASSFGDRRQTEAFF
TGTGCCAGCAGCTTTGGAGACAGACGGCAAACTGAAGCTTTCTTT
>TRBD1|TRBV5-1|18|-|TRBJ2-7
CASSSLYRGQWPGNEQYF
TGCGCCAGCAGCTCTTTATACAGGGGACAGTGGCCTGGGAACGAGCAGTACTTC
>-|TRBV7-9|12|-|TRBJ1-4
CASSLSNEKLFF
TGTGCCAGCAGTCTTTCTAATGAAAAACTGTTTTTT
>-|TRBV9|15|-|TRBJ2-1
CASSVEPGTQNEQFF
TGTGCCAGCAGCGTAGAGCCCGGGACTCAAAATGAGCAGTTCTTC
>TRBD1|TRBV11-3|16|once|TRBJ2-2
CASSFRTGGSAGELFF
TGTGCCAGCAGCTTCCGGACAGGGGGGTCGGCCGGGGAGCTGTTTTTT
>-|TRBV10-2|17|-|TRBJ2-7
CASSPARSSAKYHEQYF
TGCGCCAGCAGCCCCGCTCGGTCCAGCGCCAAATACCACGAGCAGTACTTC
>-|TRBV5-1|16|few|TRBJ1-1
CASSPDSAWWDTEAFF
TGCGCCAGCAGCCCCGACAGCGCATGGTGGGACACTGAAGCTTTCTTT
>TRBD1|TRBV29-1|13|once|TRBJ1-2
CSVGRQGNYGYTF
TGCAGCGTTGGTCGACAGGGAAACTATGGCTACACCTTC
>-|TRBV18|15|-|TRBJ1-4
CASSAPSETPGKLFF
TGTGCCAGCTCAGCACCATCCGAGACGCCAGGGAAACTGTTTTTT
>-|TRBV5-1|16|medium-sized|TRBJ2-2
CASSSPGGVNTGELFF
TGCGCCAGCAGCTCGCCGGGGGGCGTGAACACCGGGGAGCTGTTTTTT
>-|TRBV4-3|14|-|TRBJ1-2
CASSQDQAFYGYTF
TGCGCCAGCAGCCAAGATCAGGCATTCTATGGCTACACCTTC
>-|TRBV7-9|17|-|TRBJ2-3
CSSSPGVGITSTDTQYF
TGTTCCAGCAGCCCAGGGGTGGGTATCACTAGCACAGATACGCAGTATTTT
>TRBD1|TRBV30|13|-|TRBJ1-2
CAWTIDRGTGYTF
TGTGCCTGGACCATAGACAGGGGTACTGGCTACACCTTC
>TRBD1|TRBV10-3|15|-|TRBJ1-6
CAISERTGYPSPLHF
TGTGCCATCAGTGAACGGACAGGGTATCCTTCACCCCTCCACTTT
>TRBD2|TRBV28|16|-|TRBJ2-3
CASSPGGGLFTDTQYF
TGTGCCAGCAGTCCTGGCGGGGGGCTCTTCACAGATACGCAGTATTTT
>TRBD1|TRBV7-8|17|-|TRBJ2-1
CASSSGWTGGKDNEQFF
TGTGCCAGCAGCTCAGGTTGGACAGGGGGCAAGGACAATGAGCAGTTCTTC
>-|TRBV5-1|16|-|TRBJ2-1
CASSLSGTGRENEQFF
TGCGCCAGCAGCTTGTCAGGCACCGGGAGAGAGAATGAGCAGTTCTTC
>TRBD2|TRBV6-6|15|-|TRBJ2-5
CASSYPRSGGETQYF
TGTGCCAGCAGTTACCCCCGTAGCGGGGGGGAGACCCAGTACTTC
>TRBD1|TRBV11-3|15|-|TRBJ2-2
CASSSQGATAGELFF
TGTGCCAGCAGCTCGCAGGGGGCGACCGCCGGGGAGCTGTTTTTT
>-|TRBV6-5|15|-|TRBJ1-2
CASSAISLPDYGYPF
TGTGCCAGCAGTGCGATCAGCCTACCGGACTATGGCTACCCCTTC
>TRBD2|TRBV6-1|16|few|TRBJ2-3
CASSATSGSYTDTQYF
TGTGCCAGCAGTGCGACTAGCGGGAGCTACACAGATACGCAGTATTTT
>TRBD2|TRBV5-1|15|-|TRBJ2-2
CASSGSGGPTGELFF
TGCGCCAGCAGCGGGAGCGGGGGGCCTACCGGGGAGCTGTTTTTT
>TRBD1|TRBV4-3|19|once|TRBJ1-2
CASSQAPGGQGGFFYGYTF
TGCGCCAGCAGCCAAGCCCCGGGGGGACAGGGTGGGTTTTTTTATGGCTACACCTTC
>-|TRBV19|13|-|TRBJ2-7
CASSGGRAYEQYF
TGTGCCAGTAGTGGTGGCAGGGCCTACGAGCAGTACTTC
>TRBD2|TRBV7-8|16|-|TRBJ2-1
CASSLALTSGSNEQFF
TGTGCCAGCAGCTTAGCTTTGACTAGCGGGAGTAATGAGCAGTTCTTC
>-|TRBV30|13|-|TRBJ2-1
CAWSVLQVNEQFF
TGTGCCTGGAGTGTACTTCAGGTCAATGAGCAGTTCTTC
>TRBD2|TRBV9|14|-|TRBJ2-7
CASSLELAGGEQYF
TGTGCCAGCAGCCTGGAGCTAGCGGGAGGGGAGCAGTACTTC
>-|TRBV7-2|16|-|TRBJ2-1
CASSLVSGLPYNEQFF
TGTGCCAGCAGCTTAGTGTCAGGGCTTCCATACAATGAGCAGTTCTTC
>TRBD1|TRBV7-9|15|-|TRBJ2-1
CASSSQGARRDEQFF
TGTGCCAGCAGCTCACAGGGGGCAAGGCGCGATGAGCAGTTCTTC
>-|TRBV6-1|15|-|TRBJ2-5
CASTVANTPGETQYF
TGTGCCAGCACCGTAGCAAATACCCCGGGAGAGACCCAGTACTTC